The next 22 T cell receptor beta chains were all read from a single sample in a study of T cell repertoires in cytomegalovirus infection. TCRdb re-called the reads through MiXCR, storing one row per CDR3 protein. Of tens of thousands of distinct CDR3 sequences in the sample, just under 4% were seen once. Source material: PBMCs. Source of these receptors: a human donor in good health (CMV status not recorded). Some clones in this sample may be carry-over from other donors' samples.

This clonotype was seen at least ten times. V and J are TRBV6-2 or TRBV6-3 and TRBJ2-7; 8 nucleotides match TRBD2. Germline V gives CDR1 MNHEY, CDR2 SVGEGT. The CDR3 contains 15 residues. The V segment lost 5 bases and the J segment 0 bases; nucleotides outside the gene matches: 6. The CDR3 loop reads CASSPRGGSSYEQYF. The DNA for the CDR3 is TGTGCCAGCAGTCCCCGGGGGGGGAGCTCCTACGAGCAGTACTTC.

Many counts were recorded for this clonotype. The CDR3 sequence: CASSYSQRGEFF. The CDR3 DNA follows: TGTGCCAGCAGTTACTCGCAGCGGGGAGAGTTCTTC. The chain carries TRBV6-2 or TRBV6-3 and TRBJ2-1; 7 nucleotides match TRBD2. This CDR3 comprises 12 residues. J lost 14 bases, V lost 0 bases, and 4 bases had no gene match. The V gene's germline CDR1 is MNHEY and CDR2 SVGEGT.

This clonotype was seen a few times. The DNA for the CDR3 is TGTGCCAGCAGTCGGACTAGCGGAGGCTACAATGAGCAGTTCTTC. Its translation: CASSRTSGGYNEQFF. The chain recombines TRBV12-3 or TRBV12-4 with TRBJ2-1; TRBD2 matches at 10 bases. V was clipped by 5 bases and J by 3 bases; unmatched bases: 4. The CDR3 contains 15 residues.

This clonotype was seen at least ten times. The chain joins TRBV7-2 to TRBJ1-4; D not resolved. This CDR3 comprises 13 residues. Looked up from germline, CDR1 is SGHTA and CDR2 is FQGNSA. V lost 2 bases and J 15 bases, leaving 16 bases between the germline ends. The CDR3 is CASSLRSDKRLFF. The CDR3 region has the DNA TGTGCCAGCAGCTTAAGGAGCGACAAAAGGTTGTTTTTT. The complete variable domain, with remaining parts taken from reference TRBV7-2 and TRBJ1-4, reads GAGVSQSPSNKVTEKGKDVELRCDPISGHTALYWYRQSLGQGLEFLIYFQGNSAPDKSGLPSDRFSAERTGGSVSTLTIQRTQQEDSAVYLCASSLRSDKRLFFGSGTQLSVL.

This clonotype was counted at least ten times. The V call is TRBV7-2, the J call TRBJ2-3, with 11 bases lining up with TRBD2. Germline V gene data show CDR1 as SGHTA and CDR2 as FQGNSA. V lost 7 bases, J lost 4 bases, and 4 bases stayed unmatched. The CDR3 is made up of 14 amino acids. The CDR3 nucleotides are TGTGCCAGCAAGTTAGCGGGGGGGGCAGATACGCAGTATTTT. This encodes CASKLAGGADTQYF.

This clonotype was recorded many times. The chain has TRBV28 and TRBJ1-2; TRBD1 is a possible D gene (6 bases). The germline CDR1 and CDR2 sequences are MDHEN and SYDVKM. There are 13 residues in the CDR3. V shed 2 bases and J shed 4 bases, with 8 bases lying between them. The CDR3 reads CASSLQGTYGYTF. The CDR3 nucleotides are TGTGCCAGCAGTTTACAGGGGACCTATGGCTACACCTTC.

The sample holds many counts of this clonotype. The chain couples TRBV7-2 to TRBJ2-7, with 10 bases identical to TRBD1. The J segment lost 4 bases and the V segment lost 3 bases, leaving 6 bases of the junction unmatched. The CDR3 has 15 residues. CDR1 is SGHTA, CDR2 FQGNSA, per germline. CDR3 protein: CASSFTGTGVYEQYF. As DNA, the CDR3 is TGTGCCAGCAGCTTTACCGGGACAGGGGTTTACGAGCAGTACTTC.

This clonotype was picked up many times. V usage is TRBV12-3 or TRBV12-4 and J usage is TRBJ2-5, with D perhaps matching TRBD1 (6 bases). V was trimmed by 5 bases and J by 2 bases, leaving 9 bases between them. This CDR3 has 13 amino acids. CDR3 residues: CASSVGQQETQYF. CDR3 nucleotides: TGTGCCAGCAGTGTCGGACAGCAAGAGACCCAGTACTTC.

This clonotype appeared many times. This chain uses TRBV28 with TRBJ2-7, with D possibly TRBD2 on 7 matching bases. Germline lookup yields CDR1 MDHEN and CDR2 SYDVKM. Trimming left V 3 bases short and J 2 bases short, with 14 bases between. The CDR3 loop spans 15 amino acids. CDR3 amino acids: CASSFRGAGPYEQYF. In DNA, the CDR3 is TGTGCCAGCAGTTTCCGGGGGGCTGGGCCCTACGAGCAGTACTTC.

This clonotype showed up many times. The V gene is TRBV19, the J gene TRBJ2-1; 9 nucleotides line up with TRBD2. The germline V gene has CDR1 LNHDA and CDR2 SQIVND (reference sequence). The CDR3 is 15 residues long. V lost 3 bases and J lost 9; bases outside the gene matches: 9. CDR3 residues: CASSISLAGSGEQFF. The CDR3 DNA is TGTGCCAGTAGTATCTCTCTAGCGGGGTCGGGTGAGCAGTTCTTC. Supplemented by reference TRBV19 and TRBJ2-1, the full variable domain reads DGGITQSPKYLFRKEGQNVTLSCEQNLNHDAMYWYRQDPGQGLRLIYYSQIVNDFQKGDIAEGYSVSREKKESFPLTVTSAQKNPTAFYLCASSISLAGSGEQFFGPGTRLTVL.

There are many counts of this clonotype. The chain joins TRBV7-9 to TRBJ1-4; possible D gene TRBD1, 6 bases. The CDR3 totals 15 residues. The germline CDR1 and CDR2 sequences are SEHNR and FQNEAQ (reference sequence). V dropped 6 bases and J dropped 8 bases, with 19 bases sitting between them. CDR3 protein: CASRGRGTSEEKLFF. The DNA of the CDR3 is TGTGCCAGCAGGGGGAGGGGGACATCAGAGGAAAAACTGTTTTTT.

This clonotype was seen at least ten times. The chain joins TRBV24-1 to TRBJ2-1, with 9 bases that match TRBD1. Germline V gene data show CDR1 as KGHDR and CDR2 as SFDVKD. The CDR3 is 14 amino acids. V was clipped by 9 bases and J by 2 bases; unmatched bases: 4. The CDR3 DNA reads as TGTGCCACCGGACAGGGGTTCCCCTACAATGAGCAGTTCTTC. Its protein product is CATGQGFPYNEQFF.

This clonotype was recorded many times. V gene TRBV7-2 combines with J gene TRBJ2-5; 8 bases match TRBD1. This CDR3 is 16 amino acids long. From germline, CDR1 is SGHTA and CDR2 FQGNSA. J lost 4 bases, V lost 5 bases, and 12 bases had no gene match. CDR3 in amino acids: CASSLDRGRTRETQYF. The CDR3 DNA sequence: TGTGCCAGCAGCCTCGACAGGGGACGGACCCGAGAGACCCAGTACTTC.

This clonotype was detected ten times or more. J is TRBJ2-5 and V is TRBV6-2 or TRBV6-3, with D maybe TRBD1 (6 bases). Germline CDR1 is MNHEY and CDR2 is SVGEGT. The CDR3 consists of 14 residues. V was shortened by 6 bases and J by 6 bases, with 17 bases between the two germline ends. The CDR3 DNA sequence: TGTGCCAGCAGCCCCAGTGGGGGCCTGAAGACCCAGTACTTC. Translated, it gives CASSPSGGLKTQYF.

This clonotype was recorded many times. The chain has TRBV7-2 and TRBJ1-6; D not certain. V lost 1 base, J lost 7 bases, and 8 bases lay in between. From germline, CDR1 is SGHTA and CDR2 FQGNSA. This CDR3 contains 14 residues. CDR3 loop: CASSLGGSNSPLHF. CDR3 coding DNA: TGTGCCAGCAGCTTAGGTGGCAGCAATTCACCCCTCCACTTT.

This clonotype was counted many times. This sequence joins TRBV19 and TRBJ2-2; TRBD2 is a possible D gene (5 bases). This CDR3 has 14 amino acids. Germline V gives CDR1 LNHDA, CDR2 SQIVND (reference sequence). Trimming cost V 6 bases and J 5 bases, with 13 bases left between them. Written as DNA, the CDR3 is TGTGCCAGTAGGCTGGGCGGGTCAACCGGGGAGCTGTTTTTT. Protein: CASRLGGSTGELFF.

This clonotype was recorded at least ten times. J is TRBJ2-3 and V is TRBV11-2; 8 positions match TRBD2. The germline CDR1 and CDR2 sequences are SGHAT and FQNNGV. This CDR3 region has 17 residues. The V segment lost 4 bases and the J segment 6 bases; nucleotides outside the gene matches: 15. As DNA, the CDR3 is TGTGCCAGCAGCTCCTCCGGGACTAGACACAGGCGGGATACGCAGTATTTT. Translated: CASSSSGTRHRRDTQYF. Based on the CDR3 plus reference TRBV11-2 and TRBJ2-3, the full variable domain is EAGVAQSPRYKIIEKRQSVAFWCNPISGHATLYWYQQILGQGPKLLIQFQNNGVVDDSQLPKDRFSAERLKGVDSTLKIQPAKLEDSAVYLCASSSSGTRHRRDTQYFGPGTRLTVL.

The chain is built from TRBV7-2 and TRBJ2-2; D remains ambiguous. V lost 3 bases and J lost 5, with 10 bases in between. CDR1 and CDR2 from the germline V gene are SGHTA and FQGNSA. The length of the CDR3 is 14 residues. CDR3 nucleotides: TGTGCCAGCAGCTTCACAGTGGGTACCGGGGAGCTGTTTTTT. This gives the protein CASSFTVGTGELFF.

This clonotype was observed at least ten times. The chain couples TRBV7-2 to TRBJ2-6; D not resolved. The V and J ends lost 1 base and 4 bases respectively, with 11 bases between them. CDR1 is SGHTA, CDR2 FQGNSA, per germline. This CDR3 region has 16 residues. The CDR3 region is CASSLGPYEGANVLTF. DNA for the CDR3: TGTGCCAGCAGCTTAGGCCCTTATGAAGGGGCCAACGTCCTGACTTTC.

This chain links TRBV6-6 with TRBJ1-5; 7 nucleotides agree with TRBD1. With V trimmed by 7 bases and J by 0 bases, 6 bases remained unmatched. Germline V gene sequence: CDR1 MNHNY, CDR2 SVGAGI (reference sequence). There are 15 residues in the CDR3. The CDR3 coding sequence is TGTGCCAGCAACGAGGGGACAGTTAGCAATCAGCCCCAGCATTTT. Protein: CASNEGTVSNQPQHF.

This clonotype was seen ten or more times. CDR3 DNA sequence: TGTGCCAGCAGCTTAGCGAACGGGGAGCTGTTTTTT. Amino acids: CASSLANGELFF. The chain has TRBV7-8 and TRBJ2-2, with no clear D. The germline V gene has CDR1 SGHVS and CDR2 FQNEAQ. The CDR3 loop spans 12 amino acids. V lost 0 bases and J lost 7, with 3 bases in between.

This clonotype was picked up many times. The rearrangement links TRBV7-3 to TRBJ1-1; D not certain. Germline V gene lookup returns CDR1 SGHTA and CDR2 FQGTGA. V lost 4 bases to trimming and J lost 0 bases, with 6 bases between them. The CDR3 spans 13 residues. CDR3 sequence: CASSYRLNTEAFF. The CDR3 coding sequence is TGTGCCAGCAGCTACCGGTTGAACACTGAAGCTTTCTTT.